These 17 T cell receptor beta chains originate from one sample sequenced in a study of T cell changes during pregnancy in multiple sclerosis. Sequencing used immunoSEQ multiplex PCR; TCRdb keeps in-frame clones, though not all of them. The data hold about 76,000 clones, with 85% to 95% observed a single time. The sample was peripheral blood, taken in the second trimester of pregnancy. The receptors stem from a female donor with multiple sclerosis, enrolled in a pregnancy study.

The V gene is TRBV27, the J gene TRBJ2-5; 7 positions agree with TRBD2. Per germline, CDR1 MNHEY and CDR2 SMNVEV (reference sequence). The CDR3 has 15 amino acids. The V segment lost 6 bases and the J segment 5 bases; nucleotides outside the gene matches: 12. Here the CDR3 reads CASSQRGFTQETQYF. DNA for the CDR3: TGTGCCAGCAGCCAGCGGGGTTTCACACAGGAGACCCAGTACTTC.

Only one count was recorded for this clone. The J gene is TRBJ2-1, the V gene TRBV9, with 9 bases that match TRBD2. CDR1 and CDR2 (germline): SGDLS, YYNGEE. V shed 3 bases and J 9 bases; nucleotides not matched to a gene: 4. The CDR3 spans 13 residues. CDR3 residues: CASSDGTSSEQFF. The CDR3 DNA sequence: TGTGCCAGCAGCGACGGGACTAGCAGTGAGCAGTTCTTC.

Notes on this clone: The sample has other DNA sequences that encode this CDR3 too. The CDR3 reads CASSGARTDTQYF. In DNA, the CDR3 is TGCGCCAGCAGCGGGGCGCGGACAGATACGCAGTATTTT. The chain has TRBV5-1 and TRBJ2-3; weak D call: TRBD1 (5 bases). The CDR3 is 13 amino acids. Germline V gives CDR1 SGHRS, CDR2 YFSETQ. V lost 4 bases and J 3 bases, leaving 9 bases between the germline ends.

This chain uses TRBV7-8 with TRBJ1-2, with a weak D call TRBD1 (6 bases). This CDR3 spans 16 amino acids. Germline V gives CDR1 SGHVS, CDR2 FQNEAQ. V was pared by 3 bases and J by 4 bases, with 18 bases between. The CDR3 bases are TGTGCCAGCAGCTTGGAGGACAGACCTTCTTCCTATGGCTACACCTTC. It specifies CASSLEDRPSSYGYTF.

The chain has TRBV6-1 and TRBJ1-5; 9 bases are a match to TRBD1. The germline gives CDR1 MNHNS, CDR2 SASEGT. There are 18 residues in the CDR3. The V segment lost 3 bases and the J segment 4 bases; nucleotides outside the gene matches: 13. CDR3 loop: CASSEGTGFWDINQPQHF. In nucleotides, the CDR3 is TGTGCCAGCAGTGAGGGGACAGGGTTTTGGGACATTAATCAGCCCCAGCATTTT.

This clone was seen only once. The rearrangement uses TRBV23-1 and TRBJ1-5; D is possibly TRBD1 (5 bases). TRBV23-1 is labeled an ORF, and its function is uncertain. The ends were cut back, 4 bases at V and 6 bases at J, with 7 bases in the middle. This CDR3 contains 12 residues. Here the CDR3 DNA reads TGCGCCAGCAGTCTCAGGGTTCAGCCCCAGCATTTT. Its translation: CASSLRVQPQHF.

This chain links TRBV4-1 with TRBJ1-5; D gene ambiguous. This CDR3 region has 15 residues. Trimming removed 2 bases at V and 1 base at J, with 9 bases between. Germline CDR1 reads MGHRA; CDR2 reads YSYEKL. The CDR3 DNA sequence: TGCGCCAGCAGCCAACAGGCCTACAGCAATCAGCCCCAGCATTTT. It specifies CASSQQAYSNQPQHF.

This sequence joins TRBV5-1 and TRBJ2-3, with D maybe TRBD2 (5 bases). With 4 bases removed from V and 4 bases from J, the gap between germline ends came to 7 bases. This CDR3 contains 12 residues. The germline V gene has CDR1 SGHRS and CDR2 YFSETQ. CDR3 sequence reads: CASSPEADTQYF. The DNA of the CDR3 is TGCGCCAGCAGCCCGGAGGCAGATACGCAGTATTTT.

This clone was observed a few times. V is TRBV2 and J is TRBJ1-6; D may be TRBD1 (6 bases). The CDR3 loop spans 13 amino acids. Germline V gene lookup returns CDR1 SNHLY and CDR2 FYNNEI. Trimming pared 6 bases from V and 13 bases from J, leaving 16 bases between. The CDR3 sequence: CASRDTQGRPLHF. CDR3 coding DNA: TGTGCCAGCAGAGATACACAGGGCCGCCCCCTCCACTTT.

This CDR3 reads CASSLMGGPGTQYF. The CDR3 nucleotides are TGTGCCAGCAGCCTGATGGGGGGTCCGGGGACCCAGTACTTC. The genes are TRBV27 and TRBJ2-5; possibly TRBD2 for D (6 bases). V lost 6 bases to trimming and J lost 7 bases, with 18 bases between them. The germline CDR1 and CDR2 sequences are MNHEY and SMNVEV (reference sequence). CDR3 length equals 14 residues.

CDR3 residues: CASSLNPSGYEQYF. CDR3 nucleotides: TGTGCCAGCTCACTAAATCCCAGCGGTTACGAGCAGTACTTC. The chain combines TRBV18 with TRBJ2-7; D is possibly TRBD2 (5 bases). The length of the CDR3 is 14 residues. Germline values: CDR1 KGHSH, CDR2 LQKENI. Trimming left V 4 bases short and J 4 bases short, with 14 bases between.

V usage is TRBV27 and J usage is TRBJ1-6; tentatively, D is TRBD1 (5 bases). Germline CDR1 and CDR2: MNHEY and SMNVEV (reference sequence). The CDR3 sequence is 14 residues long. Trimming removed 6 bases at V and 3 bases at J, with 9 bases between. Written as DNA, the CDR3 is TGTGCCAGCAGACCGGGACTCTATAATTCACCCCTCCACTTT. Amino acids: CASRPGLYNSPLHF.

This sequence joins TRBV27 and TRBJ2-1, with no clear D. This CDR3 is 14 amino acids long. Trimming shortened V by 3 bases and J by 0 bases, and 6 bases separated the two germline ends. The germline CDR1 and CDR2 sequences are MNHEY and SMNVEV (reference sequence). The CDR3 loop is CASSFLNSYNEQFF. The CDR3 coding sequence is TGTGCCAGCAGTTTTCTAAACTCCTACAATGAGCAGTTCTTC.

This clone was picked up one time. The CDR3 region has the DNA TGTGCCAGCAGCCGGGACTTCTCTGGAAACACCATATATTTT. This sequence encodes CASSRDFSGNTIYF. The chain uses TRBV9 and TRBJ1-3; tentatively, D is TRBD1 (5 bases). CDR1 is SGDLS, CDR2 YYNGEE, per germline. V was pared by 4 bases and J by 0 bases, with 8 bases between. The CDR3 is made up of 14 amino acids. The full variable domain, in which reference TRBV9 and TRBJ1-3 provide the parts outside the CDR3, is DSGVTQTPKHLITATGQRVTLRCSPRSGDLSVYWYQQSLDQGLQFLIQYYNGEERAKGNILERFSAQQFPDLHSELNLSSLELGDSALYFCASSRDFSGNTIYFGEGSWLTVV.

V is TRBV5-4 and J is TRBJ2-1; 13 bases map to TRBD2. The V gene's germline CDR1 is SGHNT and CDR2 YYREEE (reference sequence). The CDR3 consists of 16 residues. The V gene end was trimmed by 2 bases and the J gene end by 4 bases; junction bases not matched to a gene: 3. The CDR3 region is CASSFRLAGGYNEQFF. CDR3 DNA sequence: TGTGCCAGCAGCTTTCGACTAGCGGGGGGATACAATGAGCAGTTCTTC.

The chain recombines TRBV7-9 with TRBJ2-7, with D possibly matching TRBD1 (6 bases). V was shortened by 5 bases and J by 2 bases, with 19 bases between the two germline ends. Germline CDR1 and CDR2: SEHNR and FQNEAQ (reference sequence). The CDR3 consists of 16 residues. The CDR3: CASSRHNRVPPYEQYF. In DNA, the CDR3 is TGTGCCAGCAGCCGTCATAACAGGGTCCCGCCCTACGAGCAGTACTTC.

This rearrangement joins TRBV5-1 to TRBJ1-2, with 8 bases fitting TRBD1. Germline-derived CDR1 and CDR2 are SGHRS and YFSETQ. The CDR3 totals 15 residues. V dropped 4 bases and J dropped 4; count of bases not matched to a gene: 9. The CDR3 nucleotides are TGCGCCAGCAGCGGAGGGACAGGCCAGAGCTATGGCTACACCTTC. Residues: CASSGGTGQSYGYTF.